The clone carrying this T cell receptor (beta chain) was observed many times. The trim removed 6 bases at V and 4 bases at J, leaving 20 bases unmatched. The CDR3 sequence is 19 residues long. HTBI primers from iRepertoire and Arm-PCR of CDR3 regions yielded the TCR beta libraries. TCRdb analysed the multiplex PCR reads with MiXCR anew, one entry per CDR3 protein. The sample records around 500,000 distinct CDR3 sequences, 15% to 20% being singletons. The data derive from a study of regulatory T cells in long-lasting Graves disease. Regarding time point: newly diagnosed GD, antithyroid drugs for less than 3 months. With RNA extracted from PBMCs as input, the TCR library was made. The data were also submitted as part of a second study, on T cells in Graves' hyperthyroidism and ophthalmopathy.

Material: peripheral blood mononuclear cells (PBMCs), obtained at new diagnosis, from a patient treated with antithyroid drugs. This TCR was recovered from a woman aged 40 to 65 with Graves disease. This rearrangement joins TRBV12-3 or TRBV12-4 to TRBJ1-3; TRBD1 agrees at 8 bases. The CDR3 DNA reads as TGTGCCAGCAGGCTGGATACGGTCAGGGGGCTAACAGCGGGAAACACCATATATTTT. Translating gives CASRLDTVRGLTAGNTIYF.